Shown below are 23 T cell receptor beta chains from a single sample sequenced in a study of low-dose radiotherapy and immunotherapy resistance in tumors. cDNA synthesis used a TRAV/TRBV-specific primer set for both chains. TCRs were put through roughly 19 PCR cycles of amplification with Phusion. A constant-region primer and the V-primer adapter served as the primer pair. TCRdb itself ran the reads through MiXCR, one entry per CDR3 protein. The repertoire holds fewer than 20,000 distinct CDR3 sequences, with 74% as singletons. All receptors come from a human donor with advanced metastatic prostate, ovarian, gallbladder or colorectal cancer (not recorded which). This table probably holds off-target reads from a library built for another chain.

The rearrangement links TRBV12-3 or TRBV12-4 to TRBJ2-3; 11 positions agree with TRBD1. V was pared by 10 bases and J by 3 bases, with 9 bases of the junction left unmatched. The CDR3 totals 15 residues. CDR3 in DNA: TGTGCCACCACAACCGGGGACAGGGGGACAGATACGCAGTATTTT. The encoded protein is CATTTGDRGTDTQYF.

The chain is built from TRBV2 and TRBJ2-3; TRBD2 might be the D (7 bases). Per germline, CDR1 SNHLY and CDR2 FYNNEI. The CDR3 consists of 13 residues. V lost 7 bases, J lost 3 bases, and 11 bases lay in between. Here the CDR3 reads CASKGGGTDTQYF. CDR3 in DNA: TGTGCCAGCAAGGGGGGGGGGACAGATACGCAGTATTTT.

CDR3 amino acids: CASSVLARTDTQYF. The CDR3 DNA reads as TGTGCCAGCAGCGTACTAGCGAGAACAGATACGCAGTATTTT. The V gene is TRBV9, the J gene TRBJ2-3; D might be TRBD2 (6 bases). The germline V and J ends were trimmed by 1 base and 3 bases, with 9 bases remaining between them. CDR1 and CDR2 (germline): SGDLS, YYNGEE. The CDR3 totals 14 residues. Together with reference TRBV9 and TRBJ2-3, the CDR3 gives the full variable domain: DSGVTQTPKHLITATGQRVTLRCSPRSGDLSVYWYQQSLDQGLQFLIQYYNGEERAKGNILERFSAQQFPDLHSELNLSSLELGDSALYFCASSVLARTDTQYFGPGTRLTVL.

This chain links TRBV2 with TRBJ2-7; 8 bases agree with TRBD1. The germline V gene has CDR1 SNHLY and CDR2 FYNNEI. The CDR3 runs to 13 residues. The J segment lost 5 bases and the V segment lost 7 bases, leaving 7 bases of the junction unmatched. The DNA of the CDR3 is TGTGCCAGCACCGACAGGGGTATGGACGAGCAGTACTTC. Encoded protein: CASTDRGMDEQYF.

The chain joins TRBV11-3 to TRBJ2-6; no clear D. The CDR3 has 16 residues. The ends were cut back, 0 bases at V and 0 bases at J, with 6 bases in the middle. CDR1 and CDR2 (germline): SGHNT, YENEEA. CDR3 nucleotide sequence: TGTGCCAGCAGCTTAGACCAAGTCTCTGGGGCCAACGTCCTGACTTTC. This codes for CASSLDQVSGANVLTF.

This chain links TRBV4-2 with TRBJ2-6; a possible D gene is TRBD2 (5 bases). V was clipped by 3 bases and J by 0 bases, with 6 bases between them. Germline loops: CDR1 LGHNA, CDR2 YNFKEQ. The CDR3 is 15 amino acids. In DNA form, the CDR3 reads TGTGCCAGCAGCCATCGGGGCTCTGGGGCCAACGTCCTGACTTTC. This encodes CASSHRGSGANVLTF.

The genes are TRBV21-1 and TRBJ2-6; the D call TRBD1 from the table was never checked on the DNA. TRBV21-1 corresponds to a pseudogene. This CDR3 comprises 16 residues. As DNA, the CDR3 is TGTGCCACAACCGGGACAGGGAAGTCTGGGGCCAACGTCCTGACTTTC. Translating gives CATTGTGKSGANVLTF.

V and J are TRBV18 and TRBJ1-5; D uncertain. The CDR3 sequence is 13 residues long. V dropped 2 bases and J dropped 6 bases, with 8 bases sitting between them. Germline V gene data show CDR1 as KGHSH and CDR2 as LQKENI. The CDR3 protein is CASSPEHGQPQHF. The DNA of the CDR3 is TGTGCCAGCTCACCAGAACATGGTCAGCCCCAGCATTTT. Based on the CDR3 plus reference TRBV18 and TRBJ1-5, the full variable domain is NAGVMQNPRHLVRRRGQEARLRCSPMKGHSHVYWYRQLPEEGLKFMVYLQKENIIDESGMPKERFSAEFPKEGPSILRIQQVVRGDSAAYFCASSPEHGQPQHFGDGTRLSIL.

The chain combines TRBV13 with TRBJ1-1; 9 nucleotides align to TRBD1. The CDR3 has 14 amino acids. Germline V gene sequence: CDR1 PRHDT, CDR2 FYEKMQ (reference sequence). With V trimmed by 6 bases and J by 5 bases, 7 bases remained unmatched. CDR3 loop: CASSRRTGVTEAFF. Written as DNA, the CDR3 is TGTGCCAGCAGTAGGAGGACAGGGGTAACTGAAGCTTTCTTT.

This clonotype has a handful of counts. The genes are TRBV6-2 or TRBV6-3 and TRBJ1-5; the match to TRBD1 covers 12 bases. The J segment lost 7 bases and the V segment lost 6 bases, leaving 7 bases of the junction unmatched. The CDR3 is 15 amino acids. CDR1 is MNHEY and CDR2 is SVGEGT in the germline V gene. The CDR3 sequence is CASRPGQGAFQPQHF. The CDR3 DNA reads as TGTGCCAGCAGGCCGGGACAGGGGGCTTTCCAGCCCCAGCATTTT.

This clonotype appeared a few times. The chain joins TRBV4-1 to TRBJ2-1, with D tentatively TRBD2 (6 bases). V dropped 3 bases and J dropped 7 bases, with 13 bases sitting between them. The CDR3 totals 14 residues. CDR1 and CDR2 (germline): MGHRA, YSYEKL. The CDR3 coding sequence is TGCGCCAGCAGCCAGACCGGGACTCTGAATGAGCAGTTCTTC. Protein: CASSQTGTLNEQFF.

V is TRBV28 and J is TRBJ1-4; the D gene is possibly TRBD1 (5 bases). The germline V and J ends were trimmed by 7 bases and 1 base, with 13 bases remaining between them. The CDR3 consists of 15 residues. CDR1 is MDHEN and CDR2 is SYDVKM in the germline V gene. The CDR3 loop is CASTVGRGTNEKLFF. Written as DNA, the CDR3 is TGTGCCAGCACGGTGGGGCGAGGAACTAATGAAAAACTGTTTTTT.

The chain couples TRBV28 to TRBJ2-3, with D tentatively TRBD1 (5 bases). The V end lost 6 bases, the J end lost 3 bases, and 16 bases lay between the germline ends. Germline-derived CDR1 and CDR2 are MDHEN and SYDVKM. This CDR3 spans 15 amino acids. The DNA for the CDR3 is TGTGCCAGCAGCAACGACAGAGGTAGTACAGATACGCAGTATTTT. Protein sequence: CASSNDRGSTDTQYF.

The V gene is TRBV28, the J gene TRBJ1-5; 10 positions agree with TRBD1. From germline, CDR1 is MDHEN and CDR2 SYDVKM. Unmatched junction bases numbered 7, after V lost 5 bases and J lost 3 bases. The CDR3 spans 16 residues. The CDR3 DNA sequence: TGTGCCAGCAGTAGCGCCGGGACAGGGGACAATCAGCCCCAGCATTTT. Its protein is CASSSAGTGDNQPQHF.

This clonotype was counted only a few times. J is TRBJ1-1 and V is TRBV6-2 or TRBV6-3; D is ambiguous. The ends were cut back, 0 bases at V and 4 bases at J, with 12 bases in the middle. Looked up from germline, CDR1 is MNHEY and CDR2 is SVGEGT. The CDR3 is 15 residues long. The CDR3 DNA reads TGTGCCAGCAGTTACTCGGCAGGTATCGGCACTGAAGCTTTCTTT. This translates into CASSYSAGIGTEAFF.

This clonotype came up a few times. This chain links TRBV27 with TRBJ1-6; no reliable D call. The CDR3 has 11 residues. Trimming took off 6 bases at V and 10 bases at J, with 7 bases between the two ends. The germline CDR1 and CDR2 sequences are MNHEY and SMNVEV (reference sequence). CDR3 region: CASRTGSPLHF. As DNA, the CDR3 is TGTGCCAGCAGAACCGGGTCACCCCTCCACTTT.

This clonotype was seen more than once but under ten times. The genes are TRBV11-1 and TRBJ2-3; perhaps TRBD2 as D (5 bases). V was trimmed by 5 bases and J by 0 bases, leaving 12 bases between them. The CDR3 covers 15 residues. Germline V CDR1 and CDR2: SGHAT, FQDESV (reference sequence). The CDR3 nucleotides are TGTGCCAGCAGCGATTACCGGACTAGCACAGATACGCAGTATTTT. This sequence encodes CASSDYRTSTDTQYF.

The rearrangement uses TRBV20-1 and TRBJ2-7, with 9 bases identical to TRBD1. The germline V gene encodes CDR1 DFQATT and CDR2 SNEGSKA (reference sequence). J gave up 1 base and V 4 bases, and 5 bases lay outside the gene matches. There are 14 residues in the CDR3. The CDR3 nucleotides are TGCAGTGCTAACAGACAGGGGGTATCCTACGAGCAGTACTTC. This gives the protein CSANRQGVSYEQYF.

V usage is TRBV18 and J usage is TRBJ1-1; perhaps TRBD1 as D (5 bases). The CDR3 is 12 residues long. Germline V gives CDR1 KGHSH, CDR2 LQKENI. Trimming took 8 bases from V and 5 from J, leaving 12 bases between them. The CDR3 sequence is CASGGGRTEAFF. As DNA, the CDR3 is TGTGCCAGCGGCGGGGGGAGGACTGAAGCTTTCTTT.

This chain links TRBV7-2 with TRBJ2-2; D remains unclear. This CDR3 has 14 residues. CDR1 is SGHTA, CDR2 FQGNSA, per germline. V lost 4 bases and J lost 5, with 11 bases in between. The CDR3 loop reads CASSSNQITGELFF. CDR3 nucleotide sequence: TGTGCCAGCAGCTCAAACCAAATAACCGGGGAGCTGTTTTTT.

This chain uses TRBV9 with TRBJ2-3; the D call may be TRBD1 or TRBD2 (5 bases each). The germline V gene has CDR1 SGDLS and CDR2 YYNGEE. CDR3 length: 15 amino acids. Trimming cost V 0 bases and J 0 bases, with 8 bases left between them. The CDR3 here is CASSVVGTSTDTQYF. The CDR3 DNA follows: TGTGCCAGCAGCGTAGTCGGGACGAGCACAGATACGCAGTATTTT. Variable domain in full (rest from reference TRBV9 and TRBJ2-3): DSGVTQTPKHLITATGQRVTLRCSPRSGDLSVYWYQQSLDQGLQFLIQYYNGEERAKGNILERFSAQQFPDLHSELNLSSLELGDSALYFCASSVVGTSTDTQYFGPGTRLTVL.

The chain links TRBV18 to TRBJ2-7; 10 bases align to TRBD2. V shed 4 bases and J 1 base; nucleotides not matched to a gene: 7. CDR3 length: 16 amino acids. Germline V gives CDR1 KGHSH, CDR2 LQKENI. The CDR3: CASSLLRTSGSYEQYF. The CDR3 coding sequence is TGTGCCAGCTCACTTCTACGGACTAGCGGTTCCTACGAGCAGTACTTC.

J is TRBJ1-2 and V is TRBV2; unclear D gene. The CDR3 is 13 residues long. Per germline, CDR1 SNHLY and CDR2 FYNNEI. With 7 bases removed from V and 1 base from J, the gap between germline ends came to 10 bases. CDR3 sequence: CASMSRSNYGYTF. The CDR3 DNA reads TGTGCCAGCATGAGTCGGAGTAACTATGGCTACACCTTC. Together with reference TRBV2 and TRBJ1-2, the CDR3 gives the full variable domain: EPEVTQTPSHQVTQMGQEVILRCVPISNHLYFYWYRQILGQKVEFLVSFYNNEISEKSEIFDDQFSVERPDGSNFTLKIRSTKLEDSAMYFCASMSRSNYGYTFGSGTRLTVV.